This TCR beta chain was identified during a study of blood T cell repertoires in COVID-19. Study-wide context: From T cells, B-cell-depleted T cells, or PBMCs came the material, which was cDNA or gDNA.

This clone was recorded only once. Original methodology: From reference gene primer amplification, estimates of nucleated cell counts were derived. Sequencing used immunoSEQ multiplex PCR; TCRdb keeps in-frame clones, though not all of them. Clone size and V and J calls were adopted from that table, with D and trimming inferred from the DNA. The data contain 85,000 or so clones, 65% to 90% of them singletons. The CDR3 runs to 14 residues. Germline V gives CDR1 MNHEY, CDR2 SVGEGT. The V end was cut by 7 bases, the J end by 5 bases, with 17 bases between. This TCR came from an elderly man with acute or convalescent COVID-19. Sequenced input: peripheral blood. This sequence joins TRBV6-2 or TRBV6-3 and TRBJ1-2, with TRBD1 as a possible D gene (5 bases). The CDR3 DNA sequence: TGTGCCAGCAACCCCTGGGGGGACCCTTATGGCTACACCTTC. Protein product: CASNPWGDPYGYTF.